The entry below describes one T cell receptor beta chain. Read sequence stops 3 residues before the CDR3 end, and the germline J gene provides the missing end. CDR1 MNHEY and CDR2 SVGEGT come from the germline V gene. There are 15 residues in the CDR3. Clones were read by immunoSEQ multiplex PCR, and TCRdb kept only the in-frame ones, dropping some. The sample is made up of 30,000 to 45,000 clones, and the top ten hold less than 9.5% of it. The data were taken from a study of T cells in women clearing cervical HPV infection. The chain employs TRBV6-2 or TRBV6-3 and TRBJ2-5; no definite D call. The sequencing sample was made of blood buffy coat. The TCR comes from a woman aged 18-70 years with a cervical HPV16 infection that either progressed to CIN3+ or cleared (not recorded which). The CDR3 loop is CASSPPSSGLVTQYF. CDR3 DNA (partial): TGTGCCAGCAGTCCCCCCTCGTCCGGTTTGGTTACC.